This paragraph covers one T cell receptor (beta chain) sequence. This sample is part of a study of OX40 agonist ivuxolimab in advanced cancers. This CDR3 comprises 13 residues. V was clipped by 3 bases and J by 9 bases, with 12 bases between them. The V gene's germline CDR1 is MNHEY and CDR2 SVGAGI. Method: immunoSEQ multiplex PCR; TCRdb's copy keeps in-frame clones and lacks some. This sample has 72,000 or so clones, with about 90% found just once. The rearrangement joins TRBV6-5 to TRBJ2-1; no clear D. This receptor was identified in an adult with an advanced solid tumor such as melanoma, head and neck, liver or kidney cancer. Sequencing was performed on CD4+ or CD8+ T cells sorted from blood, taken in a trial of the OX40 agonist ivuxolimab. For the CDR3, the DNA is TGTGCCAGCAGTTATCACCTTATCGGTGAGCAGTTCTTC. Protein product: CASSYHLIGEQFF.